The 27 T cell receptor beta chains listed next were all sequenced from one sample in a study of long-term antiretroviral therapy in people with HIV. Samples were assayed with immunoSEQ v3.0 at survey level. This table comes from immunoSEQ multiplex PCR, and its TCRdb copy is limited to in-frame clones, with some not included. The table shows fewer than 40,000 clones, with 97% occurring only once. Specimen: unsorted PBMCs, collected 6.9 years after starting antiretroviral therapy. These receptors all stem from a young man with HIV.

This chain uses TRBV2 with TRBJ1-2; maybe TRBD1 (5 bases). The length of the CDR3 is 12 residues. CDR1 and CDR2 from the germline V gene are SNHLY and FYNNEI. V lost 6 bases and J lost 6, with 11 bases in between. As DNA, the CDR3 is TGTGCCAGCAGGGGCCAGGGCGATGGCTACACCTTC. Its translation is CASRGQGDGYTF.

V is TRBV27 and J is TRBJ1-1; 9 positions agree with TRBD1. Germline CDR1 MNHEY, CDR2 SMNVEV (reference sequence). This CDR3 has 15 amino acids. V was clipped by 7 bases and J by 5 bases; unmatched bases: 11. Here the CDR3 DNA reads TGTGCCAGCATCCAATGGGGACAGGGAGGGACTGAAGCTTTCTTT. This gives the protein CASIQWGQGGTEAFF.

This chain links TRBV9 with TRBJ2-5, with 13 nucleotides matching TRBD2. V was pared by 4 bases and J by 2 bases, with 5 bases of the junction left unmatched. The germline CDR1 and CDR2 sequences are SGDLS and YYNGEE. The CDR3 spans 16 residues. The CDR3 reads CASSPWTSGGQETQYF. CDR3 bases: TGTGCCAGCAGCCCCTGGACTAGCGGGGGACAAGAGACCCAGTACTTC.

The chain combines TRBV29-1 with TRBJ2-2, with TRBD1 as a possible D gene (7 bases). The CDR3 loop spans 16 amino acids. Germline assignment: CDR1 SQVTM and CDR2 ANQGSEA. V shed 4 bases and J shed 7 bases, with 22 bases lying between them. CDR3 DNA sequence: TGCAGCGTTGGCGGGATATACGGGGCAGGGGGCGGGGAGCTGTTTTTT. Amino acids: CSVGGIYGAGGGELFF.

The chain employs TRBV27 and TRBJ2-1; the D gene is possibly TRBD2 (5 bases). Between the trimmed V and J ends, which lost 5 bases and 4 bases, there was a span of 15 bases. Germline assignment: CDR1 MNHEY and CDR2 SMNVEV (reference sequence). This CDR3 has 15 residues. The CDR3 spells CASSPHERGYNEQFF. CDR3 DNA sequence: TGTGCCAGCAGTCCTCATGAGCGAGGGTACAATGAGCAGTTCTTC.

This clone was counted a single time. The V and J genes are TRBV28 and TRBJ1-1, with 7 positions matching TRBD1. This CDR3 spans 14 amino acids. The V and J ends lost 1 base and 7 bases, in that order; junction bases with no gene match: 6. CDR1 is MDHEN and CDR2 is SYDVKM in the germline V gene. CDR3 in DNA: TGTGCCAGCAGTTTATCTGGGACAGCCTATGAAGCTTTCTTT. Translating gives CASSLSGTAYEAFF.

This chain links TRBV7-9 with TRBJ2-7, with TRBD2 as a possible D gene (6 bases). Germline V gene lookup returns CDR1 SEHNR and CDR2 FQNEAQ (reference sequence). Trimming pared 8 bases from V and 2 bases from J, leaving 7 bases between. The CDR3 length is 11 residues. CDR3 in amino acids: CASAGPYEQYF. The CDR3 DNA reads TGTGCCAGCGCGGGACCCTACGAGCAGTACTTC.

Note on this clone: An end of the junction does not agree with germline; a read error may underlie this. The chain recombines TRBV11-2 with TRBJ2-7; D is unclear. The CDR3 contains 8 residues. Germline V gene sequence: CDR1 SGHAT, CDR2 FQNNGV. DNA of the CDR3: TGTGCCAGCAGCCTTATAGATTTC. Translated: CASSLIDF.

V usage is TRBV6-4 and J usage is TRBJ2-7; D remains unclear. Germline lookup yields CDR1 MRHNA and CDR2 SNTAGT. The CDR3 loop spans 13 amino acids. Trimming shortened V by 9 bases and J by 0 bases, and 12 bases separated the two germline ends. The CDR3 bases are TGTGCCAGTAGGACGGTGAGCTCCTACGAGCAGTACTTC. It yields the protein CASRTVSSYEQYF.

The V call is TRBV11-2, the J call TRBJ2-7; D is possibly TRBD2 (6 bases). The CDR3 has 15 residues. Trimming left V 1 base short and J 3 bases short, with 13 bases between. Germline CDR1 is SGHAT and CDR2 is FQNNGV. The CDR3 reads CASSLVGGGIYEQYF. The CDR3 DNA reads TGTGCCAGCAGCTTAGTCGGGGGTGGGATCTACGAGCAGTACTTC.

This chain uses TRBV29-1 with TRBJ2-7; D unclear. Trimming took off 5 bases at V and 3 bases at J, with 11 bases between the two ends. The CDR3 has 12 residues. Looked up from germline, CDR1 is SQVTM and CDR2 is ANQGSEA. The CDR3 nucleotides are TGCAGCGTTTTAGGGCTAAACTACGAGCAGTACTTC. Translating it yields CSVLGLNYEQYF.

This chain joins TRBV29-1 and TRBJ2-1; 7 bases match TRBD2. V shed 1 base, J shed 0 bases, and the junction held 0 bases outside the gene matches. The CDR3 is 14 amino acids. Germline V gene data show CDR1 as SQVTM and CDR2 as ANQGSEA. The CDR3 sequence: CSVEGGSSYNEQFF. The CDR3 coding sequence is TGCAGCGTTGAAGGCGGGAGCTCCTACAATGAGCAGTTCTTC.

The V call is TRBV10-3, the J call TRBJ2-1; TRBD2 is a possible D gene (7 bases). The germline V and J ends were trimmed by 6 bases and 5 bases, with 17 bases remaining between them. CDR3 size: 15 residues. Per the germline V gene, CDR1 is ENHRY and CDR2 is SYGVKD. The CDR3 coding sequence is TGTGCCATCAGCGGGCTGGGGGGGCAAAACAATGAGCAGTTCTTC. This encodes CAISGLGGQNNEQFF.

As DNA, the CDR3 is TGTGCCAGCAGCTTGGGGGGCCCCTACGAGCAGTACTTC. Translated, it gives CASSLGGPYEQYF. The rearrangement joins TRBV7-8 to TRBJ2-7; the D call may be TRBD1 or TRBD2 (6 bases each). Trimming took 3 bases from V and 2 from J, leaving 8 bases between them. Germline CDR1 and CDR2: SGHVS and FQNEAQ. The CDR3 extends over 13 amino acids.

Comment on this clone: The limits of the CDR3 on the DNA are not certain, so only TCRdb's listed CDR3 is given. This rearrangement joins TRBV21-1 to TRBJ1-3; the D call of TRBD1 is as the table states it, not checked on the DNA. TRBV21-1 corresponds to a pseudogene. Inclusive of both ends, the CDR3 amounts to 16 amino acids. Here the CDR3 reads CASTAWGSGAGNTIYF.

The genes are TRBV27 and TRBJ2-1, with D perhaps matching TRBD1 or TRBD2 (5 bases each). Germline V lookup: CDR1 MNHEY, CDR2 SMNVEV (reference sequence). The CDR3 is made up of 14 amino acids. Trimming took off 6 bases at V and 5 bases at J, with 14 bases between the two ends. CDR3 DNA sequence: TGTGCCAGCAGCCCCCAGAGAGGGGACAATGAGCAGTTCTTC. Protein sequence: CASSPQRGDNEQFF.

This sequence joins TRBV4-1 and TRBJ1-2; weak D call: TRBD1 (5 bases). Deletions cut 2 bases from V and 2 bases from J, with 21 bases between. The CDR3 is made up of 18 amino acids. CDR1 and CDR2 from the germline V gene are MGHRA and YSYEKL. CDR3 amino acids: CASSQLGRSGTGNYGYTF. In DNA, the CDR3 is TGCGCCAGCAGCCAATTGGGACGTTCCGGGACGGGAAACTATGGCTACACCTTC.

The rearrangement links TRBV18 to TRBJ1-5, with 7 bases lining up with TRBD1. The CDR3 is 14 residues long. J lost 4 bases, V lost 3 bases, and 3 bases had no gene match. Germline lookup yields CDR1 KGHSH and CDR2 LQKENI. CDR3 in amino acids: CASSPRQGNQPQHF. The DNA for the CDR3 is TGTGCCAGCTCACCGCGACAGGGTAATCAGCCCCAGCATTTT.

The chain carries TRBV30 and TRBJ1-5; D might be TRBD1 (5 bases). The germline V gene encodes CDR1 GTSNPN and CDR2 SVGIG (reference sequence). The CDR3 is 15 amino acids. The germline V and J ends were trimmed by 0 bases and 5 bases, with 14 bases remaining between them. In nucleotides, the CDR3 is TGTGCCTGGAGTGTAGACGGGGGGACCCATCAGCCCCAGCATTTT. Its translation is CAWSVDGGTHQPQHF. The whole variable domain, filled in from reference TRBV30 and TRBJ1-5, reads SQTIHQWPATLVQPVGSPLSLECTVEGTSNPNLYWYRQAAGRGLQLLFYSVGIGQISSEVPQNLSASRPQDRQFILSSKKLLLSDSGFYLCAWSVDGGTHQPQHFGDGTRLSIL.

This chain joins TRBV4-2 and TRBJ1-2; 7 bases are shared with TRBD1. Trimming removed 0 bases from V and 2 bases from J; junction bases left unmatched: 15. Germline loops: CDR1 LGHNA, CDR2 YNFKEQ. This CDR3 contains 19 residues. The DNA for the CDR3 is TGTGCCAGCAGCCAAGATCTGGTGGGGAGGACAGGACAAAACTATGGCTACACCTTC. Encoded protein: CASSQDLVGRTGQNYGYTF.

This chain joins TRBV5-5 and TRBJ1-2, with D possibly matching TRBD1 (6 bases). The CDR3 extends over 15 amino acids. V was shortened by 0 bases and J by 8 bases, with 17 bases between the two germline ends. Germline CDR1 SGHKS, CDR2 YYEKEE (reference sequence). DNA for the CDR3: TGTGCCAGCAGCTTGGCTAACAGGGCCTGGGTAGGCTACACCTTC. It codes for CASSLANRAWVGYTF.

The V call is TRBV10-3, the J call TRBJ2-3, with 9 bases aligning to TRBD2. Germline lookup yields CDR1 ENHRY and CDR2 SYGVKD. Trimming removed 0 bases from V and 3 bases from J; junction bases left unmatched: 19. The CDR3 contains 21 residues. CDR3 protein: CAISESITGGRAEALTDTQYF. For the CDR3, the DNA is TGTGCCATCAGTGAGTCTATTACGGGCGGGAGGGCCGAGGCGTTGACAGATACGCAGTATTTT.

The chain carries TRBV29-1 and TRBJ2-7; the D gene is possibly TRBD2 (6 bases). Trimming cost V 4 bases and J 1 base, with 11 bases left between them. Per germline, CDR1 SQVTM and CDR2 ANQGSEA. The CDR3 length is 13 residues. The CDR3 spells CSVVGRMSYEQYF. The CDR3 DNA sequence: TGCAGCGTTGTAGGGAGGATGTCCTACGAGCAGTACTTC.

The chain uses TRBV5-1 and TRBJ2-1; 9 bases fit TRBD1. This CDR3 region has 17 residues. Looked up from germline, CDR1 is SGHRS and CDR2 is YFSETQ. With V trimmed by 0 bases and J by 0 bases, 4 bases remained unmatched. The CDR3 sequence is CASSLAQGAGSYNEQFF. CDR3 DNA: TGCGCCAGCAGCTTGGCACAGGGGGCCGGCTCCTACAATGAGCAGTTCTTC.

The rearrangement uses TRBV4-2 and TRBJ2-3, with D unresolved. There are 13 residues in the CDR3. Germline-derived CDR1 and CDR2 are LGHNA and YNFKEQ. Trimming removed 1 base from V and 5 bases from J, with 7 bases in between. DNA of the CDR3: TGTGCCAGCAGCCAAGGAAAGCGAGATACGCAGTATTTT. It codes for CASSQGKRDTQYF.

This sequence joins TRBV15 and TRBJ2-5; D not certain. Germline values: CDR1 LNHNV, CDR2 YYDKDF (reference sequence). V was shortened by 4 bases and J by 1 base, with 16 bases between the two germline ends. This CDR3 region has 16 residues. The CDR3 loop is CATSNPDSGVQETQYF. Written as DNA, the CDR3 is TGTGCCACCAGCAACCCCGACTCTGGGGTCCAAGAGACCCAGTACTTC. The variable domain in full, with the rest retrieved from reference TRBV15 and TRBJ2-5, is DAMVIQNPRYQVTQFGKPVTLSCSQTLNHNVMYWYQQKSSQAPKLLFHYYDKDFNNEADTPDNFQSRRPNTSFCFLDIRSPGLGDTAMYLCATSNPDSGVQETQYFGPGTRLLVL.

The chain is built from TRBV5-1 and TRBJ2-5, with D possibly TRBD1 on 6 matching bases. From germline, CDR1 is SGHRS and CDR2 YFSETQ. V gave up 7 bases and J gave up 7 bases, with 17 bases separating them. CDR3 length equals 13 residues. This chain's CDR3 is CASRDGGPATQYF. The CDR3 DNA follows: TGCGCCAGCCGGGATGGGGGCCCAGCGACCCAGTACTTC.